This TCR beta chain was retrieved from a study of blood T cell repertoires in COVID-19. Looking at the study overall: There were acute and convalescent COVID-19 samples, and they came from the United States, Italy and Spain.

Study members were between about 18 and 100 years old and lived in approximately 25 US regions. During the 2 weeks before they entered the study, exposed participants had met someone with a PCR-confirmed or clinician-diagnosed COVID-19 case. This clone showed up just a few times. Germline V gene lookup returns CDR1 SGHRS and CDR2 YFSETQ. The CDR3 has 14 residues. V shed 0 bases, J shed 6 bases, and the junction held 3 bases outside the gene matches. Using immunoSEQ multiplex PCR, the repertoire was profiled, and TCRdb retains in-frame clones only, with some absent. The sample records some 190,000 clones, approximately 80% being singletons.

This rearrangement joins TRBV5-1 to TRBJ2-7, with 10 bases that match TRBD2. Sequencing was carried out using PBMCs or T cells enriched from blood (not recorded which). The sequence was obtained from a man aged 55 to 70 who had been exposed to COVID-19. The CDR3 nucleotides are TGCGCCAGCAGCTTGGGCCAGCGGGAGGGCGAGCAGTACTTC. This gives the protein CASSLGQREGEQYF.